Here is one T cell receptor (beta chain) with its context. This clonotype was observed at least ten times. Its cognate antigen has yet to be identified. No much larger clonotype is one base removed from it; base qualities were not supplied. TCR cDNA was synthesized by 5'RACE template switching, through which a universal primer site and unique molecular identifiers were introduced. Priming of cDNA synthesis was performed from both the TCR alpha and TCR beta constant segments. Library amplification used two PCR steps, and the second PCR step added sample barcodes and sequencing adapters. Libraries were sequenced on Illumina HiSeq 2500 (2x100 bp) or NovaSeq (2x150 bp). The authors' analysis ran thus. MIGEC handled demultiplexing of reads and collapsing into UMI consensus sequences, while MiXCR performed V(D)J alignment. Using edgeR on replicate PBMC samples, clonotypes were called vaccine-responding if FDR was below 0.01 and the log2 fold change was above 5 up to day 15. CD4 or CD8 identity was assigned to each bulk clonotype according to whether the clonotype was present at higher abundance in the sequenced CD4 repertoire or the sequenced CD8 repertoire. The public reads were reprocessed in TCRdb via fastp at Q25 and MiXCR, keeping in-frame beta chains. Rows are combined by CDR3 protein, so each entry shows the most common genes and DNA. The V and J calls follow TCRdb's processing rather than the paper's. Present in this sample are some 390,000 distinct CDR3 sequences, 6.2% of which were seen just once. Of the sample, roughly 15% falls within the top ten clones.

The sample comes from a study of T cells after yellow fever vaccination (dated by TCRdb to between 2018 and 2021). For the wider study: The SMART-Seq v4 Ultra Low Input RNA kit was used to prepare libraries from fractions with low cell numbers. Two healthy male donors, one aged 18 to 30 and one aged 30 to 40 years, made up the cohort. Bulk TCR alpha and beta repertoires were sequenced longitudinally to track T-cell clones before and after primary and booster YFV17D yellow fever vaccination. Blood was drawn at multiple timepoints before and after primary and secondary immunization, with bulk PBMC replicates and cell subsets isolated. Overall study outcomes, separate from this receptor: Only a couple of donors were included in the study, so the extent to which the findings can be generalized is limited. Because abundant contaminating clonotypes from the bulk population could be contained in FACS-sorted repertoires, computational filtering was required. A small share of clonotypes occurred in both CD4 and CD8 compartments, likely arising from convergent recombination. The secondary T-cell response was weaker than the primary response but faster, peaking on day 5 instead of day 15. After the booster, most of the clones that had expanded following primary vaccination were detected again (96% of CD4 and around nine tenths of CD8), which suggests that memory was broadly maintained.

In light of the paper, this sample's treatment or condition label describes: live attenuated yellow fever vaccine strain. At each blood-draw timepoint, two biological replicates of bulk PBMCs were collected. A standard Ficoll-Paque protocol was used to isolate PBMCs from peripheral blood. RNA was extracted with TriZol from bulk PBMCs, CD4 and CD8 fractions, and dextramer-positive and dextramer-negative fractions. The V and J ends are trimmed by 1 base and 0 bases, leaving 19 bases between them. The CDR3 measures 19 amino acids from cysteine to phenylalanine. Only CDR3 DNA remains: 57 bases, in frame from the first base. CDR1 is given as SGHAT and CDR2 as FQNNGV, both from the germline V gene.

The TCR comes from a man aged 25 to 45 who received the YFV17D yellow fever vaccine. Here the chain combines TRBV11-2 and TRBJ1-3; TRBD1 could be the D gene, as 5 bases match. The material was PBMCs, obtained 5 days after the yellow fever booster vaccination. CDR3 reads: CASSLVCWCWGSSGNTIYF. At the DNA level, the sequence is TGTGCCAGCAGCTTAGTTTGTTGGTGTTGGGGGAGCTCTGGAAACACCATATATTTT. The reference TRBV11-2 and TRBJ1-3 proteins fill in what lies around the CDR3, so the full variable domain reads EAGVAQSPRYKIIEKRQSVAFWCNPISGHATLYWYQQILGQGPKLLIQFQNNGVVDDSQLPKDRFSAERLKGVDSTLKIQPAKLEDSAVYLCASSLVCWCWGSSGNTIYFGEGSWLTVV.